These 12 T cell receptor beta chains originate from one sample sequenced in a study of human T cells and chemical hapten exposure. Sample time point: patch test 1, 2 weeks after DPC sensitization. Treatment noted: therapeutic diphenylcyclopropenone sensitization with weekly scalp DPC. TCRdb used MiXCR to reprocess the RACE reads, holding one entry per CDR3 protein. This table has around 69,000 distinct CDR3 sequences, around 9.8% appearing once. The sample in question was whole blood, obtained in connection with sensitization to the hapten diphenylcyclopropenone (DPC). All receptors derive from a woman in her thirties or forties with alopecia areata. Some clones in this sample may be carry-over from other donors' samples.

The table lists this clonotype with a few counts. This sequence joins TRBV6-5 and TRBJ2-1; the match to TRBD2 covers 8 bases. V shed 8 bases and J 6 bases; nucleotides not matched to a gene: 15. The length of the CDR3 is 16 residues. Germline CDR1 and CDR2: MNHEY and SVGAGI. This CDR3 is CASRRRGSGASNEQFF. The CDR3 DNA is TGTGCCAGCCGGAGGCGGGGTAGCGGGGCTTCCAATGAGCAGTTCTTC.

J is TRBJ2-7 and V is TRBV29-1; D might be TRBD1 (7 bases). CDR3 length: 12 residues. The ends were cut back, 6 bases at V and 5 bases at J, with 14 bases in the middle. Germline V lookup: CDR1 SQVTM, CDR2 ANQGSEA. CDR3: CSVRQGGHEQYF. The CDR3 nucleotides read TGCAGCGTCCGACAGGGAGGACACGAGCAGTACTTC.

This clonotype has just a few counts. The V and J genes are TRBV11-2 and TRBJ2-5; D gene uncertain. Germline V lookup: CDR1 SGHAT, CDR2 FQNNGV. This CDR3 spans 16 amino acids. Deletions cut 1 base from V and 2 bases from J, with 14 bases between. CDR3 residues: CASSLVLDSVQETQYF. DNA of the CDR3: TGTGCCAGCAGCTTAGTTCTAGATTCGGTACAAGAGACCCAGTACTTC.

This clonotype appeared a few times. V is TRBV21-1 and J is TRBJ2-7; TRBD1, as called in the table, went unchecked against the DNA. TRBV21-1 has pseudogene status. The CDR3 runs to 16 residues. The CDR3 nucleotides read TGTGCCAGCAGCAAAAAGCTGAGGGACAGGCTCTACGAGCAGTACTTC. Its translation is CASSKKLRDRLYEQYF.

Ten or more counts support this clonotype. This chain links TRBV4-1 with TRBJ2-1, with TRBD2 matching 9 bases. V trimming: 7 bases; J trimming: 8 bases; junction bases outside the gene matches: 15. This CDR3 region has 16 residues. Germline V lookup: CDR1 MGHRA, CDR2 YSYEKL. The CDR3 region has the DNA TGCGCCAGCACCCTAAGCGGGGGGCTTGAGGGGGATGAGCAGTTCTTC. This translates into CASTLSGGLEGDEQFF.

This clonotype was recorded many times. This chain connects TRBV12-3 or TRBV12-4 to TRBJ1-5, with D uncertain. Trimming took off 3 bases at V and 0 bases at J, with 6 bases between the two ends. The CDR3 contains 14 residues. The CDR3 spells CASSFLDSNQPQHF. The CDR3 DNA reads TGTGCCAGCAGTTTCTTGGATAGCAATCAGCCCCAGCATTTT.

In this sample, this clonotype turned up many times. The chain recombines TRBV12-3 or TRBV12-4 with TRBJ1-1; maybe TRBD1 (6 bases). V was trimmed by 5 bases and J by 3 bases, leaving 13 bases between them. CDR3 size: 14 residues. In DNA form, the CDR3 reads TGTGCCAGCAGTGAACAGGGAGGAGACACTGAAGCTTTCTTT. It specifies CASSEQGGDTEAFF.

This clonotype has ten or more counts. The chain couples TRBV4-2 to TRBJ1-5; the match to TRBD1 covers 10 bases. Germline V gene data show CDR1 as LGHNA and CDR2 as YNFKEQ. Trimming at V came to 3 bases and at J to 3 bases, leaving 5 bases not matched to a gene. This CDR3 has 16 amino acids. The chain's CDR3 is CASSHSGTGDNQPQHF. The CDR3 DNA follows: TGTGCCAGCAGCCATTCCGGGACAGGGGACAATCAGCCCCAGCATTTT.

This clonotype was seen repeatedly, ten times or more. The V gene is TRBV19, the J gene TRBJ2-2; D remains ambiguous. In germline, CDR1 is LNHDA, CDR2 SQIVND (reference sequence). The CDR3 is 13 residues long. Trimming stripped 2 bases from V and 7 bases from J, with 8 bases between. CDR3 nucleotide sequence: TGTGCCAGTAGTATAACCACGCTCGGGGAGCTGTTTTTT. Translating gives CASSITTLGELFF.

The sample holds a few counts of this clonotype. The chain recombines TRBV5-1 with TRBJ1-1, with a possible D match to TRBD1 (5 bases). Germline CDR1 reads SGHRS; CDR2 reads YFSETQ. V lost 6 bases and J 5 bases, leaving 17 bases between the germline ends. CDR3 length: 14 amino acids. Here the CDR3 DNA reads TGCGCCAGCATACTCTCCCTCGGGGGTACTGAAGCTTTCTTT. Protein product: CASILSLGGTEAFF.

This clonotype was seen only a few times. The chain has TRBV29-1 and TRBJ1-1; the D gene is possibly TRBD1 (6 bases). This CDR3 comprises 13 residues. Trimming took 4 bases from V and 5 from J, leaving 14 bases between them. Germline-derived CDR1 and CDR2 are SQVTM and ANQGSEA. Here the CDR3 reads CSVGRGGQTEAFF. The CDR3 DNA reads TGCAGCGTTGGCAGGGGTGGACAAACTGAAGCTTTCTTT. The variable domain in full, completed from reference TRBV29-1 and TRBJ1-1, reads SAVISQKPSRDICQRGTSLTIQCQVDSQVTMMFWYRQQPGQSLTLIATANQGSEATYESGFVIDKFPISRPNLTFSTLTVSNMSPEDSSIYLCSVGRGGQTEAFFGQGTRLTVV.

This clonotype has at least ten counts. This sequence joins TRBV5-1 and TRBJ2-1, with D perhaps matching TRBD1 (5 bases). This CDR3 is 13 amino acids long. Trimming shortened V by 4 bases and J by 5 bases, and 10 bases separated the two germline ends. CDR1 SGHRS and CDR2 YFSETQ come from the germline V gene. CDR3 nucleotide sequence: TGCGCCAGCAGCCCTGGGGCCGACAATGAGCAGTTCTTC. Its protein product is CASSPGADNEQFF.